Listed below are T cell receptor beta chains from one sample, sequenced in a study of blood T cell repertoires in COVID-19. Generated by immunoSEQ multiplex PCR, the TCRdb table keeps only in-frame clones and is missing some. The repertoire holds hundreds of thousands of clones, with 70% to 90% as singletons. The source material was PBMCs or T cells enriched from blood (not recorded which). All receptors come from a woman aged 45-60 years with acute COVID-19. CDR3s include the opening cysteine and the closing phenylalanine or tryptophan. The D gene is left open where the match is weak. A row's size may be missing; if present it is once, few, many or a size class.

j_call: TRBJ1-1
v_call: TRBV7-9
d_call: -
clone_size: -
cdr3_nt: TGTGCCAGCAGCACCCAGGGTGGAAACACTGAAGCTTTCTTT
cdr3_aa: CASSTQGGNTEAFF

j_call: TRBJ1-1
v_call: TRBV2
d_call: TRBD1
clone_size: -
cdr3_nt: TGTGCCAGCAGTGGACCTACCGGGACAGGGTGGGCTTTCTTT
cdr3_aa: CASSGPTGTGWAFF

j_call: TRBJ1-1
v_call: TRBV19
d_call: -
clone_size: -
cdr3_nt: TGTGCCAGTAGCACCACCGGGCAGGGACTTGAAGCTTTCTTT
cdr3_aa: CASSTTGQGLEAFF

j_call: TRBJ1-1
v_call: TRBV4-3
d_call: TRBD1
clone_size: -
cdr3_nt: TGCGCCAGCAGCCAACTTAGACAGGGTGAAGCTTTCTTT
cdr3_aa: CASSQLRQGEAFF

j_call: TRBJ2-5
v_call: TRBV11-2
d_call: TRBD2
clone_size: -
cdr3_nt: TGTGCCAGCAGCCGCGGGGGGCCCCAAGAGACCCAGTACTTC
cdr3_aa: CASSRGGPQETQYF

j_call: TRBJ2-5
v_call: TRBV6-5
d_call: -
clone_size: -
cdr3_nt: TGTGCCAGCGCGGGGTACCAAGAGACCCAGTACTTC
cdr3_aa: CASAGYQETQYF

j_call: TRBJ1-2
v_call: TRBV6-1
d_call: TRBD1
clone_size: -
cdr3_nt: TGTGCCAGCAGTGAAGCCGGGACAGACCTATTCTATGGCTACACCTTC
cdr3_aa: CASSEAGTDLFYGYTF

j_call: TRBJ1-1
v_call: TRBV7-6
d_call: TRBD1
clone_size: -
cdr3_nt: TGTGCCAGCAGCTTCGGACAGGGGATGAACACTGAAGCTTTCTTT
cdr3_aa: CASSFGQGMNTEAFF

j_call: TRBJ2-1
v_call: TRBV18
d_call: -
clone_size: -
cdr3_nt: TGTGCCAGCTCCCCCTACGGTAACTCCTACAATGAGCAGTTCTTC
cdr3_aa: CASSPYGNSYNEQFF

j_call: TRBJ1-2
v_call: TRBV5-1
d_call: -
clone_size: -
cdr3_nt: TGCGCCAGCAGCATTGGGGACATCAATTCTAACTATGGCTACACCTTC
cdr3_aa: CASSIGDINSNYGYTF

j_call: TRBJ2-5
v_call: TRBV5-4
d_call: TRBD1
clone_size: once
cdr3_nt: TGTGCCAGCAGCTTCCGGGACAGGGGGAGGCATTGGACCCAGTACTTC
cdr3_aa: CASSFRDRGRHWTQYF

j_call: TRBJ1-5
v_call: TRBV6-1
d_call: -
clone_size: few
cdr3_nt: TGTGCCAGCAGTGAGGGGCAGATCAATCAGCCCCAGCATTTT
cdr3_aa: CASSEGQINQPQHF

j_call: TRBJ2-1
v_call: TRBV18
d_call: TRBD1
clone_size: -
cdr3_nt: TGTGCCAGCTCACCAGCTCCGGGACAGGGTTACAATGAGCAGTTCTTC
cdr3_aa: CASSPAPGQGYNEQFF

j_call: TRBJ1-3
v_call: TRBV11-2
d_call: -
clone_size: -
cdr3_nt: TGTGCCAGCAGCGTAATGACTCTGGACACTGGAAACACCATATATTTT
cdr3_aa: CASSVMTLDTGNTIYF

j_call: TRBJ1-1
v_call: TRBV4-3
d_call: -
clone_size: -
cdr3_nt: TGCGCCAGCAGCCAAGATTGGGGAGAGAACACTGAAGCTTTCTTT
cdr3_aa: CASSQDWGENTEAFF

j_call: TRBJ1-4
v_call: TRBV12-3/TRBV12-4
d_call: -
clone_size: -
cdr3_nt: TGTGCCAGCAGTTTAGGACAGGCCGGGAAACTGTTTTTT
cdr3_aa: CASSLGQAGKLFF

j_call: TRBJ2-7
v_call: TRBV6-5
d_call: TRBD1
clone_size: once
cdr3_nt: TGTGCCGTCACCGGGACAGATACCTACGAGCAGTACTTC
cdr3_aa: CAVTGTDTYEQYF

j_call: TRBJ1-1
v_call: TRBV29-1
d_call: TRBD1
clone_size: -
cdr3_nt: TGCAGCGTTGATCGAGGGACAGGGGTTACTGAAGCTTTCTTT
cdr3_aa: CSVDRGTGVTEAFF

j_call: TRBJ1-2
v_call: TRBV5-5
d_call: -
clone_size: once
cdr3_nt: TGTGCCAGCAGCTTGGAGGGGTCGCCTAACTATGGCTACACCTTC
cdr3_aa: CASSLEGSPNYGYTF

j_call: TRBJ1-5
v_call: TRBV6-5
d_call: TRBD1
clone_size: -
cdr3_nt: TGTGCCAGCAGCGGGGGGACAGGGGGAAGGCCCCAGCATTTT
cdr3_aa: CASSGGTGGRPQHF

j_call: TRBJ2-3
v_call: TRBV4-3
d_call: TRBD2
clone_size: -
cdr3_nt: TGCGCCAGCAGCCTGGGACTAGGGGGAGATACGCAGTATTTT
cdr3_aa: CASSLGLGGDTQYF

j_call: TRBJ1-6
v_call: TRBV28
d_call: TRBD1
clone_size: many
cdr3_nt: TGTGCCAGCAGTTTCCCGGACAGGAGATCACCCCTCCACTTT
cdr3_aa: CASSFPDRRSPLHF

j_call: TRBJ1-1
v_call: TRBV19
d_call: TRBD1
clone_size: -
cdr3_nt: TGTGCCAGTAAGACAGGGATGAGGACTGAAGCTTTCTTT
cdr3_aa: CASKTGMRTEAFF